Listed below are T cell receptor beta chains from one sample, sequenced in a study of blood T cell repertoires in COVID-19. The repertoire was sequenced with immunoSEQ multiplex PCR; TCRdb's copy has only in-frame clones and lacks some. Counted here are 100,000 to 150,000 clones, more than 70% occurring once; the ten biggest clones make up about 3.9%. The sample consisted of peripheral blood. The source of these receptors is a man in his sixties with acute or convalescent COVID-19. The CDR3 runs from the conserved cysteine through the conserved F or W. D genes are given only for firm matches. Rows give clone size only sometimes, using once, few, many, or a class for an expanded clone.

V gene	D gene	clone size	J gene	CDR3 DNA	CDR3 protein
TRBV14	TRBD1	.	TRBJ2-2	TGTGCCAGCAGCCAGGTTTCAGGGGGCACCGGGGAGCTGTTTTTT	CASSQVSGGTGELFF
TRBV4-1	TRBD2	.	TRBJ2-7	TGCGCCAGCAGCCAAGATCGTGGTAGCGGGGGACGAGAGCAGTACTTC	CASSQDRGSGGREQYF
TRBV9	TRBD1	.	TRBJ2-1	TGTGCCAGCAGCGCCGACAGGGTGAGGAATGAGCAGTTCTTC	CASSADRVRNEQFF
TRBV6-5	.	.	TRBJ2-7	TGTGCCAGCAGCCTGACAGTTTCTAGGCCCTACGAGCAGTACTTC	CASSLTVSRPYEQYF
TRBV28	.	.	TRBJ2-2	TGTGCCAGCAGACTCAAGAACACCGGGGAGCTGTTTTTT	CASRLKNTGELFF
TRBV24-1	.	.	TRBJ2-1	TGTGCCACCGGAAGGGGCCAGAGCTCCTACAATGAGCAGTTCTTC	CATGRGQSSYNEQFF
TRBV10-1	TRBD1	.	TRBJ1-1	TGCGCCAACGACTGGACAGGGTTATTGGACACTGAAGCTTTCTTT	CANDWTGLLDTEAFF
TRBV27	TRBD1	.	TRBJ1-6	TGTGCCAGCAGACCGGACAGGGGGCTGTATAATTCACCCCTCCACTTT	CASRPDRGLYNSPLHF
TRBV6-5	.	.	TRBJ1-6	TGTGCCAGCAAACCTGGGGGGGGGCGTTATTCACCCCTCCACTTT	CASKPGGGRYSPLHF
TRBV27	TRBD1	.	TRBJ2-3	TGTGCCAGCAGAGTGACAGGGACCGATACGCAGTATTTT	CASRVTGTDTQYF
TRBV30	TRBD1	.	TRBJ2-1	TGTGCCTGGAGCGGGGACAGGTATGAGCAGTTCTTC	CAWSGDRYEQFF
TRBV6-5	.	.	TRBJ1-2	TGTGCCAGCAGTTACCGAAGCTCTACCCATGGCTACACCTTC	CASSYRSSTHGYTF
TRBV7-3	TRBD2	once	TRBJ2-1	TGTGCCAGCAGCGGGGGGGAGACGGAGACTTCCTACAATGAGCAGTTCTTC	CASSGGETETSYNEQFF
TRBV19	.	once	TRBJ2-3	TGTGCCAGTAGTCCGGGACTCACCACAGATACGCAGTATTTT	CASSPGLTTDTQYF
TRBV27	.	.	TRBJ1-6	TGTGCCAGCAGTCCTTCGTCGGGGGGGGCTTCACCCCTCCACTTT	CASSPSSGGASPLHF
TRBV4-3	TRBD1	.	TRBJ2-7	TGCGCCAGCAGCCAATATCAGGGGACAGGGGACTACGAGCAGTACTTC	CASSQYQGTGDYEQYF
TRBV7-3	.	.	TRBJ2-3	TGTGCCAGCAGCTCCCAGGCAGGCACCCCGCAGTATTTT	CASSSQAGTPQYF
TRBV5-1	TRBD1	.	TRBJ1-2	TGCGCCAGCAGCCCGGGACAGGGGATGGGTGGCTACACCTTC	CASSPGQGMGGYTF
TRBV7-9	.	.	TRBJ1-2	TGTGCCAGCAGCTTAGGGGGGCCCCTGGCGTATGGCTACACCTTC	CASSLGGPLAYGYTF
TRBV18	.	.	TRBJ2-2	TGTGCCAGCTCACCACTGGGCAGGGCCAGCGCAGACACCGGGGAGCTGTTTTTT	CASSPLGRASADTGELFF
TRBV9	.	.	TRBJ2-3	TGTGCCAGCAGCGTCGGCGGAGGACTTGGAGATACGCAGTATTTT	CASSVGGGLGDTQYF
TRBV9	.	.	TRBJ2-1	TGTGCCAGCAGCGTAGGTATTAGCAATTCCTACAATGAGCAGTTCTTC	CASSVGISNSYNEQFF